This T cell receptor beta chain emerged from a study of cytomegalovirus exposure and HLA in healthy donors. General study points: CMV serostatus stood as the only immune exposure information on hand. In vitro work confirmed that a few CMV-associated chains recognize CMV antigens.

The ends were cut back, 4 bases at V and 2 bases at J, with 12 bases in the middle. CDR3 length: 14 amino acids. Germline CDR1 reads PRHDT; CDR2 reads FYEKMQ (reference sequence). Amplification used 60 Vbeta primers and 13 Jbeta primers. Generated by immunoSEQ multiplex PCR, the TCRdb table keeps only in-frame clones and is missing some. The table lists over 100,000 clones, approximately 70% of them singletons. As concerns this clone: Its target is not known.

This chain connects TRBV13 to TRBJ2-7; D might be TRBD1 (5 bases). This receptor was obtained from a young man in good health and CMV-seropositive. Sequencing was done on a sample of PBMCs. CDR3 sequence: CASSSTVGTYEQYF. The CDR3 DNA reads TGTGCCAGCAGCTCGACAGTAGGGACCTACGAGCAGTACTTC.